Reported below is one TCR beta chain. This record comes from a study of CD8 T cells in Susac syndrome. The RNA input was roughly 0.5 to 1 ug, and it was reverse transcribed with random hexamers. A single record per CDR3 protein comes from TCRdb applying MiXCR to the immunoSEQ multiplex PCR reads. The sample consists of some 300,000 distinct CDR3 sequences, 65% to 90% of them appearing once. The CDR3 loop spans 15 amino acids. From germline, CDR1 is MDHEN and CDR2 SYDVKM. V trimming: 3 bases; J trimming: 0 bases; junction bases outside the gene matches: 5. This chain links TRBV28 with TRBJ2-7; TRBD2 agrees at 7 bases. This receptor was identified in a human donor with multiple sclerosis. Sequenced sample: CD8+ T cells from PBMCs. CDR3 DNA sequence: TGTGCCAGCAGTTTTTGGCTAGCGGACTCCTACGAGCAGTACTTC. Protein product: CASSFWLADSYEQYF.